This TCR beta chain was profiled in a study of blood T cell repertoires in COVID-19. Study details: From the United States, Italy and Spain came samples of acute and convalescent COVID-19.

Germline V gene lookup returns CDR1 SGHTA and CDR2 FQGNSA. The germline V and J ends were trimmed by 3 bases and 6 bases, with 12 bases remaining between them. The CDR3 covers 15 residues. The data were produced by immunoSEQ multiplex PCR, yet TCRdb's version contains in-frame clones alone and is incomplete. The data contain 200,000 or so clones, 84% of them singletons. V is TRBV7-2 and J is TRBJ1-6, with D perhaps matching TRBD1 (6 bases). The receptor was isolated from a man between 35 and 55 years old who had recovered from COVID-19. The sequenced sample consisted of PBMCs or T cells enriched from blood (not recorded which). In nucleotides, the CDR3 is TGTGCCAGCAGCTTCCTACAGGGTAGTAATTCACCCCTCCACTTT. It codes for CASSFLQGSNSPLHF.